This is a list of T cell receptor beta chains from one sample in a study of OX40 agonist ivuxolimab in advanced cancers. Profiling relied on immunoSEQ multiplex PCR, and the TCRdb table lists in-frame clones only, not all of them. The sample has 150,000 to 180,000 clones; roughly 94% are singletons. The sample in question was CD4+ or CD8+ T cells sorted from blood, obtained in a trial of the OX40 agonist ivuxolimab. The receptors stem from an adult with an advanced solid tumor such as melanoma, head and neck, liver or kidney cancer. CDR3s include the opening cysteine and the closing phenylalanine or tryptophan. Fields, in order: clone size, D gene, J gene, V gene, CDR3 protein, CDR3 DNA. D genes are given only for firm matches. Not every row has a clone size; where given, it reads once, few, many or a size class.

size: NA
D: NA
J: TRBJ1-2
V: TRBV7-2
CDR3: CASSLEREGEYGYTF
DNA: TGTGCCAGCAGCTTAGAGAGAGAGGGTGAGTATGGCTACACCTTC

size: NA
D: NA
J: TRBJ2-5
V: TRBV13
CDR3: CASSLGAGRETQYF
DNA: TGTGCCAGCAGCTTAGGAGCAGGGAGAGAGACCCAGTACTTC

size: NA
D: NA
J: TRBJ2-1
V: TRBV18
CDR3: CASSPLDTGGGNEQFF
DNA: TGTGCCAGCTCACCCCTGGACACTGGAGGGGGGAATGAGCAGTTCTTC

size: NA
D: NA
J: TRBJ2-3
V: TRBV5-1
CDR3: CASRTDMTSTDTQYF
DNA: TGCGCCAGCAGGACAGACATGACTAGCACAGATACGCAGTATTTT

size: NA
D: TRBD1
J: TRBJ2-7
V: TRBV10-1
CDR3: CASSRQGSHSYEQYF
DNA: TGCGCCAGCAGCCGACAGGGGTCCCACTCCTACGAGCAGTACTTC

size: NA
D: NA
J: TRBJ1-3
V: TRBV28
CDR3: CASSLRGGMGGNTIYF
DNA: TGTGCCAGCAGTTTACGGGGCGGCATGGGGGGAAACACCATATATTTT

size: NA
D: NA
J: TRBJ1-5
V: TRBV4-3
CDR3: CASSQDIVRAGQPQHF
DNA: TGCGCCAGCAGCCAAGATATAGTCAGGGCGGGGCAGCCCCAGCATTTT

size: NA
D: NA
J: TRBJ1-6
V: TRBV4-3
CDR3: CASSQDWGFYNSPLHF
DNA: TGCGCCAGCAGCCAAGATTGGGGCTTCTATAATTCACCCCTCCACTTT

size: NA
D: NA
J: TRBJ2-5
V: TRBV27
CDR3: CASSLGLTQYF
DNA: TGTGCCAGCAGTTTAGGCTTGACCCAGTACTTC

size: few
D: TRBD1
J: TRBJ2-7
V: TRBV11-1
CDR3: CASSFGQEPFYEQYF
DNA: TGTGCCAGCAGCTTTGGACAGGAACCTTTCTACGAGCAGTACTTC

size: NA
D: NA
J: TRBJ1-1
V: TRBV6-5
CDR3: CASSYHNTEAFF
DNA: TGTGCCAGCAGTTACCACAACACTGAAGCTTTCTTT

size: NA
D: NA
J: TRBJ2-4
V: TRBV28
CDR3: CASSLGGKNIQYF
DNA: TGTGCCAGCAGTTTAGGGGGGAAAAACATTCAGTACTTC

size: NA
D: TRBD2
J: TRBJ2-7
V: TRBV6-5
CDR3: CASRPSGGGSYEQYF
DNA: TGTGCCAGCAGACCTAGCGGAGGAGGGTCCTACGAGCAGTACTTC

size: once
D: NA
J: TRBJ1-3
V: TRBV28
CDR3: CASKAGGPLLDTIYF
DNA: TGTGCCAGCAAGGCGGGAGGGCCCCTCTTGGACACCATATATTTT

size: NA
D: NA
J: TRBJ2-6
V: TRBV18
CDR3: CASSPAGANVLTF
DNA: TGTGCCAGCTCACCCGCTGGGGCCAACGTCCTGACTTTC

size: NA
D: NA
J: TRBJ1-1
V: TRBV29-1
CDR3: CSVGGGAVGTEAFF
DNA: TGCAGCGTGGGAGGGGGAGCGGTGGGCACTGAAGCTTTCTTT

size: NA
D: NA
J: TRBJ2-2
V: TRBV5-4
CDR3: CASSSDGVRTGELFF
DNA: TGTGCCAGCAGCTCGGACGGGGTTCGGACCGGGGAGCTGTTTTTT

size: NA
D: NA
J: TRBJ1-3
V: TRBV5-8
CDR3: CASSPGLSSGNTIYF
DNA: TGTGCCAGCAGCCCCGGACTCAGCTCTGGAAACACCATATATTTT

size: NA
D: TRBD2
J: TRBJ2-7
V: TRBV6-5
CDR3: CASSLREAYEQYF
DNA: TGTGCCAGCAGTCTCCGGGAGGCCTACGAGCAGTACTTC

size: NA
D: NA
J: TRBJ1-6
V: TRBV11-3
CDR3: CASSRYRSSPLHF
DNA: TGTGCCAGCAGCCGATACAGGAGTTCACCCCTCCACTTT

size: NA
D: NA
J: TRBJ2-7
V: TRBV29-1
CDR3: CSVAQAGEQYF
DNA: TGCAGCGTTGCACAGGCGGGCGAGCAGTACTTC

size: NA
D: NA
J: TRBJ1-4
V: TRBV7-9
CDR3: CASSPLEGEKLFF
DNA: TGTGCCAGCAGCCCCCTGGAGGGTGAAAAACTGTTTTTT

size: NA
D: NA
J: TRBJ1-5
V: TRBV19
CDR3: CASSIYSTGVNQPQHF
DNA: TGTGCCAGTAGTATTTATTCCACGGGGGTAAATCAGCCCCAGCATTTT

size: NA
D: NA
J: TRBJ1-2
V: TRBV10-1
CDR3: CASSEERGLGYGYTF
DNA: TGCGCCAGCAGTGAGGAACGGGGGCTCGGCTATGGCTACACCTTC

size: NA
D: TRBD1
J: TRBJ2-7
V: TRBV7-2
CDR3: CASSLVLDRGRPAYEQYF
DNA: TGTGCCAGCAGCTTAGTTCTCGACAGGGGAAGGCCAGCCTACGAGCAGTACTTC

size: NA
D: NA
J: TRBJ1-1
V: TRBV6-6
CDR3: CASTNQGPEAFF
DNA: TGTGCCAGCACCAATCAGGGGCCTGAAGCTTTCTTT

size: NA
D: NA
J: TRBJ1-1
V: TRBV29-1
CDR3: CSVEYGLNTEAFF
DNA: TGCAGCGTTGAATATGGGCTGAACACTGAAGCTTTCTTT

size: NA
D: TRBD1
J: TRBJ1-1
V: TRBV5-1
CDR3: CASSLTGAPITEAFF
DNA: TGCGCCAGCAGCTTGACAGGGGCCCCGATCACTGAAGCTTTCTTT

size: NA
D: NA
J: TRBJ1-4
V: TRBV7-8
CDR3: CASSSLLGNPIIVKLFF
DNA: TGTGCCAGCAGCTCCCTATTGGGGAACCCAATCATAGTTAAACTGTTTTTT

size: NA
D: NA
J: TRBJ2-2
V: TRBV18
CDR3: CASSPRNTGELFF
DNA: TGTGCCAGCTCACCACGGAACACCGGGGAGCTGTTTTTT

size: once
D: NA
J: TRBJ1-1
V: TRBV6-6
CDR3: CASSPPMNTEAFF
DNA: TGTGCCAGCAGTCCTCCTATGAACACTGAAGCTTTCTTT

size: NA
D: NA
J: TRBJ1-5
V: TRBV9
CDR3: CASSAGAGSNQPQHF
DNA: TGTGCCAGCAGCGCCGGGGCCGGGAGCAATCAGCCCCAGCATTTT

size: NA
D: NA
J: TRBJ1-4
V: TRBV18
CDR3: CASSPRDQGLATNEKLFF
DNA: TGTGCCAGCTCACCACGAGACCAGGGTTTGGCAACTAATGAAAAACTGTTTTTT

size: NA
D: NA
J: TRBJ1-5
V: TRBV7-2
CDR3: CASSFPPDSSYSNQPQHF
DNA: TGTGCCAGCAGCTTCCCCCCGGACAGTTCCTATAGCAATCAGCCCCAGCATTTT

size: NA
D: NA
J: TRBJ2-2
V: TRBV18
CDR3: CASSPPGRNGELFF
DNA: TGTGCCAGCTCACCTCCGGGACGGAACGGGGAGCTGTTTTTT

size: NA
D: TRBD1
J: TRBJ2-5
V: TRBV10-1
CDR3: CASSLPDREETQYF
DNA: TGCGCCAGCAGCCTCCCGGACAGGGAAGAGACCCAGTACTTC

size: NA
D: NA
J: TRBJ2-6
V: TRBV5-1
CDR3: CASSSGQGSGANVLTF
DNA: TGCGCCAGCAGCTCGGGGCAGGGCTCTGGGGCCAACGTCCTGACTTTC

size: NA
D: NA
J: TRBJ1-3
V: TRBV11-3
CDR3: CASSYKAGNTIYF
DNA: TGTGCCAGCAGCTATAAAGCTGGAAACACCATATATTTT

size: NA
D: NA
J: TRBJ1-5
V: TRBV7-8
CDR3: CASSLAVGARGQPQHF
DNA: TGTGCCAGCAGCTTAGCGGTGGGGGCGAGGGGTCAGCCCCAGCATTTT

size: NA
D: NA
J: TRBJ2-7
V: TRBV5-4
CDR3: CASSLAGRGGYEQYF
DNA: TGTGCCAGCAGCTTGGCCGGTCGCGGAGGCTACGAGCAGTACTTC